This T cell receptor beta chain came from a study of blood T cell repertoires in COVID-19. Study-wide background: Acute-phase and convalescent COVID-19 samples originated in the United States, Italy and Spain. From T cells, B-cell-depleted T cells, or PBMCs came the material, which was cDNA or gDNA.

The CDR3 runs to 15 residues. Germline lookup yields CDR1 SGDLS and CDR2 YYNGEE. With V trimmed by 0 bases and J by 9 bases, 6 bases remained unmatched. Original data processing: The authors estimated nucleated cell counts from reference gene primer amplification. Generated by immunoSEQ multiplex PCR, the TCRdb table keeps only in-frame clones and is missing some. V and J calls and clone size are those listed in that table; D and trimming were worked out from the DNA. This sample carries tens of thousands of clones, roughly 90% of them seen once, and the ten largest clones take roughly 3.9%. The genes are TRBV9 and TRBJ2-1; 10 positions match TRBD2. The sequence was obtained from a man aged 50 or older with acute or convalescent COVID-19. The material sequenced was peripheral blood. The DNA for the CDR3 is TGTGCCAGCAGCGTAGTAGCTAGCGGGAGTGGTGAGCAGTTCTTC. Protein sequence: CASSVVASGSGEQFF.